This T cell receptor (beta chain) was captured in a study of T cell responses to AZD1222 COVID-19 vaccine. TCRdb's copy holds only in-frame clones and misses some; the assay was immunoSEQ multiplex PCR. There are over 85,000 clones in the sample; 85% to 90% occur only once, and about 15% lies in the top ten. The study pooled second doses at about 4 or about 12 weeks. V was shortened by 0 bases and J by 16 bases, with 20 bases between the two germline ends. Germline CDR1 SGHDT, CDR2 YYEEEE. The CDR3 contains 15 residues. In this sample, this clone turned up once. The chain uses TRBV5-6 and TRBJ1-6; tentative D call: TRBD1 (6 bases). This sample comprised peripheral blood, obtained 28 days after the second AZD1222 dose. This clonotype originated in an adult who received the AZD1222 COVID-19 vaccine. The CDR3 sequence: CASSLEARWEGGLHF. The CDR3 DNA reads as TGTGCCAGCAGCTTGGAAGCTCGGTGGGAAGGGGGTCTCCACTTT.